This entry describes one TCR beta chain. What it binds is unknown. The CDR3 sequence is 16 residues long. With V trimmed by 1 base and J by 5 bases, 7 bases remained unmatched. Per the germline V gene, CDR1 is LGHNA and CDR2 is YNFKEQ. Profiling relied on immunoSEQ multiplex PCR, and the TCRdb table lists in-frame clones only, not all of them. The sample has 500,000 or so clones, roughly nine tenths seen once. Noted treatment: roughly 20 received Ad26.COV2.S at low or high dose, single or two shots; about 5 received placebo; per-sample allocation not given. On day 63 after the first injection, vaccine and placebo recipients gave samples. It was an adult aged 18-55 years in Boston who was the donor. The data were obtained in a study of Ad26.COV2.S vaccination and SARS-CoV-2 variants. Findings and limits, study-wide: Reportedly, after vaccination the spike-specific CD8+ and CD4+ T cell responses displayed substantial breadth.

J is TRBJ1-5 and V is TRBV4-2, with TRBD1 matching 8 bases. Source: peripheral blood, taken in a trial of Ad26.COV2.S vaccine versus placebo. This TCR came from a person between 18 and 59 years old who received the Ad26.COV2.S COVID-19 vaccine or a placebo. CDR3 nucleotide sequence: TGTGCCAGCAGCCAAGGGACAGGGACGGCCGATCAGCCCCAGCATTTT. Translation gives CASSQGTGTADQPQHF.